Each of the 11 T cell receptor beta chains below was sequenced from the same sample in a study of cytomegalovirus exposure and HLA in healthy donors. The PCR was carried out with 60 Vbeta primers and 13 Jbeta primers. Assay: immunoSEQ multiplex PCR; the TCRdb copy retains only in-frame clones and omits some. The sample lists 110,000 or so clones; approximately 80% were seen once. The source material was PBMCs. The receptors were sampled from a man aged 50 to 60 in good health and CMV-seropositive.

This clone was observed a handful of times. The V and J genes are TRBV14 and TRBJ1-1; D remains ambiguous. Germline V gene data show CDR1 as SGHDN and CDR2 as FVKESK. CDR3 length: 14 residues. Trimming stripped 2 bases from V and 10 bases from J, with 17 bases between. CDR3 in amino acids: CASSQLASSFRAFF. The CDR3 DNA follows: TGTGCCAGCAGCCAACTTGCTTCGTCCTTTAGAGCTTTCTTT. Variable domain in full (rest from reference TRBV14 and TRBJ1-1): EAGVTQFPSHSVIEKGQTVTLRCDPISGHDNLYWYRRVMGKEIKFLLHFVKESKQDESGMPNNRFLAERTGGTYSTLKVQPAELEDSGVYFCASSQLASSFRAFFGQGTRLTVV.

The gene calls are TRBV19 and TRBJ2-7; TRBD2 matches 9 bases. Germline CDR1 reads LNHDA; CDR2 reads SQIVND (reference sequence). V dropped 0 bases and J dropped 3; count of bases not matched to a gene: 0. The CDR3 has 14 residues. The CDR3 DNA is TGTGCCAGTAGTATAGAGACTAGCGGCTACGAGCAGTACTTC. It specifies CASSIETSGYEQYF.

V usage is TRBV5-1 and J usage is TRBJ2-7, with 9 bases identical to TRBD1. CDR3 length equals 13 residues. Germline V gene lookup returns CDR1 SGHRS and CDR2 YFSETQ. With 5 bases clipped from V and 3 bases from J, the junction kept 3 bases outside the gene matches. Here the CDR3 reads CASREGQGYEQYF. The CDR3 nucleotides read TGCGCCAGCAGGGAGGGACAGGGCTACGAGCAGTACTTC.

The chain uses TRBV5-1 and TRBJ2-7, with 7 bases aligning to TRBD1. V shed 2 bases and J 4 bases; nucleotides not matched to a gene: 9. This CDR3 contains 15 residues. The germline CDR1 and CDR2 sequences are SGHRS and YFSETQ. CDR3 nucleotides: TGCGCCAGCAGCTTATCCTCGAGACAGGGTTACGAGCAGTACTTC. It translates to CASSLSSRQGYEQYF.

Written as DNA, the CDR3 is TGCGCCAGCAGCCGGGAAGGCAGCATTACTGGAAACACCATATATTTT. The encoded protein is CASSREGSITGNTIYF. This chain joins TRBV5-1 and TRBJ1-3; D not resolved. The CDR3 loop spans 16 amino acids. The V gene's germline CDR1 is SGHRS and CDR2 YFSETQ. V lost 4 bases, J lost 2 bases, and 16 bases lay in between. The full variable domain, with the rest looked up from reference TRBV5-1 and TRBJ1-3, is KAGVTQTPRYLIKTRGQQVTLSCSPISGHRSVSWYQQTPGQGLQFLFEYFSETQRNKGNFPGRFSGRQFSNSRSEMNVSTLELGDSALYLCASSREGSITGNTIYFGEGSWLTVV.

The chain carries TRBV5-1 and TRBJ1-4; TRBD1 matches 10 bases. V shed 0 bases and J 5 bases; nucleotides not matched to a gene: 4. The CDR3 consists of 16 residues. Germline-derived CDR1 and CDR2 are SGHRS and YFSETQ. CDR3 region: CASSLVGQGVNEKLFF. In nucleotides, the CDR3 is TGCGCCAGCAGCTTGGTAGGACAGGGGGTAAATGAAAAACTGTTTTTT.

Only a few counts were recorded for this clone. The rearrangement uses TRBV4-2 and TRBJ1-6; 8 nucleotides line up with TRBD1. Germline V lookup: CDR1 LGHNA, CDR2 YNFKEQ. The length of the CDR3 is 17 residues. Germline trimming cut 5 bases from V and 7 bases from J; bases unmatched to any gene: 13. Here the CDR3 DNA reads TGTGCCAGCAGCAATCGGACAGGGCGGTTAAAGAATTCACCCCTCCACTTT. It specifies CASSNRTGRLKNSPLHF.

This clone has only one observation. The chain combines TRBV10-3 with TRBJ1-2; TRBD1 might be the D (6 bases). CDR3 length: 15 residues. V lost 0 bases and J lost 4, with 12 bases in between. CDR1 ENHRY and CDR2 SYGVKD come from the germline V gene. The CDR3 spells CAISESAGAFYGYTF. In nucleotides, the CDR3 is TGTGCCATCAGTGAGTCCGCGGGGGCCTTCTATGGCTACACCTTC.

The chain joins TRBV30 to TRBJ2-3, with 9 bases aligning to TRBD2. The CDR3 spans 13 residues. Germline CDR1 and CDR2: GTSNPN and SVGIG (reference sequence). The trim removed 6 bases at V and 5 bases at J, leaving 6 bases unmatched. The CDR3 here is CACRLAVRDTQYF. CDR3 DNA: TGTGCCTGCCGACTAGCGGTCCGAGATACGCAGTATTTT.

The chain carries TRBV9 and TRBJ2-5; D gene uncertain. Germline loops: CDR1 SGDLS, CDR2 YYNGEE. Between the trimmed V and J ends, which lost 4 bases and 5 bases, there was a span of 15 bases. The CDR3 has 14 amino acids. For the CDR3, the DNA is TGTGCCAGCAGCCCCTTCCTAGGTGGGGAGACCCAGTACTTC. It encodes CASSPFLGGETQYF. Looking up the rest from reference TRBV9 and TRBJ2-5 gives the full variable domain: DSGVTQTPKHLITATGQRVTLRCSPRSGDLSVYWYQQSLDQGLQFLIQYYNGEERAKGNILERFSAQQFPDLHSELNLSSLELGDSALYFCASSPFLGGETQYFGPGTRLLVL.

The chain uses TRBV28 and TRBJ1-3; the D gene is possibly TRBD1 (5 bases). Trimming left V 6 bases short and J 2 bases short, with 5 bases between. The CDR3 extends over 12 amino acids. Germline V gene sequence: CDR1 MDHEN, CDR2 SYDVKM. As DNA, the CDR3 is TGTGCCAGCAGGGGGCCTGGAAACACCATATATTTT. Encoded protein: CASRGPGNTIYF.